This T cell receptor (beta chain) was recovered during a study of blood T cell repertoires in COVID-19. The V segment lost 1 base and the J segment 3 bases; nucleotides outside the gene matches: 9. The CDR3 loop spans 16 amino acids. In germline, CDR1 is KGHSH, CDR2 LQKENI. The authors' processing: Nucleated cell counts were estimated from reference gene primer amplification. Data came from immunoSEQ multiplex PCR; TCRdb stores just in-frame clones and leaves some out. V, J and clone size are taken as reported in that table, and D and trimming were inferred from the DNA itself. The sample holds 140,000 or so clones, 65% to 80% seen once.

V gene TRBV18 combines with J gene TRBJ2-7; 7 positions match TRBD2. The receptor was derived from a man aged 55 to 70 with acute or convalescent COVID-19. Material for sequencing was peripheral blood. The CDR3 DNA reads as TGTGCCAGCTCACCACTGTCCAGCGGGACCCTCTACGAGCAGTACTTC. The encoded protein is CASSPLSSGTLYEQYF.